Shown below are 5 T cell receptor beta chains from a single sample sequenced in a study of T-cell memory formation after mild COVID-19. TCRdb passed the 5' RACE reads through MiXCR, listing each CDR3 protein once. The sample has 40,000 to 60,000 distinct CDR3 sequences; 25% to 30% are singletons. Specimen: PBMCs or a T cell subset sorted from them (not recorded which). These receptors were collected from a young man who had mild COVID-19 (a few samples of this study predate the infection). Cell type and time point are not known.

The chain carries TRBV9 and TRBJ2-5; 8 bases fit TRBD2. There are 17 residues in the CDR3. The trim removed 3 bases at V and 4 bases at J, leaving 14 bases unmatched. Looked up from germline, CDR1 is SGDLS and CDR2 is YYNGEE. CDR3 sequence reads: CASSESGTRGIAETQYF. CDR3 DNA sequence: TGTGCCAGCAGCGAGTCCGGGACTAGGGGGATCGCAGAGACCCAGTACTTC.

For the CDR3, the DNA is TGTGCCATCAACGTCAAAGGGGGGGACACAGATACGCAGTATTTT. Protein sequence: CAINVKGGDTDTQYF. The J gene is TRBJ2-3, the V gene TRBV10-3; TRBD2 is a possible D gene (7 bases). The V gene's germline CDR1 is ENHRY and CDR2 SYGVKD. The CDR3 has 15 residues. V lost 7 bases, J lost 2 bases, and 16 bases lay in between.

CDR3 protein: CASSSGSVEELFF. CDR3 nucleotide sequence: TGCGCCAGCAGCTCAGGGTCCGTTGAGGAACTGTTTTTT. The V gene is TRBV4-1, the J gene TRBJ1-4; D possibly corresponds to TRBD1 (5 bases). The CDR3 is made up of 13 amino acids. Germline CDR1 and CDR2: MGHRA and YSYEKL. V was clipped by 5 bases and J by 12 bases, with 16 bases between them.

The rearrangement links TRBV20-1 to TRBJ1-2; 9 bases match TRBD1. V shed 4 bases and J 4 bases; nucleotides not matched to a gene: 10. Germline CDR1 is DFQATT and CDR2 is SNEGSKA (reference sequence). CDR3 length: 15 amino acids. In DNA, the CDR3 is TGCAGTGCTACCCCGGTACTGACAGGGGGCTATGGCTACACCTTC. This gives the protein CSATPVLTGGYGYTF.

The rearrangement links TRBV5-1 to TRBJ1-1; no reliable D call. The germline V gene has CDR1 SGHRS and CDR2 YFSETQ. V dropped 2 bases and J dropped 1 base, with 6 bases sitting between them. The CDR3 sequence is 13 residues long. The CDR3 DNA reads TGCGCCAGCAGCTTTCAGGCGAACACTGAAGCTTTCTTT. Protein sequence: CASSFQANTEAFF.